The source of this T cell receptor beta chain is a study of cytomegalovirus exposure and HLA in healthy donors. Findings and limits, study-wide: Most TCR sequences showed up rarely, but some public TCRs showed up in many donors.

Trimming shortened V by 0 bases and J by 2 bases, and 11 bases separated the two germline ends. Germline V gene sequence: CDR1 MNHEY, CDR2 SVGAGI. The CDR3 is 15 residues long. Assay: immunoSEQ multiplex PCR; the TCRdb copy retains only in-frame clones and omits some. Among about 130,000 clones listed, 89% were seen once. As to this clone: Its antigen is unknown.

The sequenced material came from PBMCs. This clonotype was sampled from a woman aged 18-29 years in good health and CMV-seronegative. The chain combines TRBV6-5 with TRBJ2-7; D is uncertain. This CDR3 is CASSYSPGNPYEQYF. The CDR3 DNA reads TGTGCCAGCAGTTACTCCCCAGGAAACCCCTACGAGCAGTACTTC.